The sequence of this T cell receptor beta chain was determined in a study of kidney transplant recipient with SARS-CoV-2 infection. After removal of 0 bases from V and 3 bases from J, the junction contained 4 bases not matched to a gene. The CDR3 spans 16 residues. The germline gives CDR1 SGHRS, CDR2 YFSETQ. This clonotype was seen at least ten times. TCRdb used MiXCR to reprocess the reads, holding one entry per CDR3 protein. The table has 200,000 to 300,000 distinct CDR3 sequences, around 30% seen once. This TCR was sampled from a young adult male patient who had COVID-19 and was a kidney transplant recipient. The T cells may come from the graft donor. The source was a blood sample, collected at baseline and on approximately day 120 from a kidney transplant recipient. V gene TRBV5-1 combines with J gene TRBJ2-7; 12 bases map to TRBD2. CDR3 sequence: CASSLEGLAGNYEQYF. In DNA, the CDR3 is TGCGCCAGCAGCTTGGAGGGACTAGCGGGTAACTACGAGCAGTACTTC.